Presented here are 30 T cell receptor beta chains from one specimen sequenced in a study of early T cells in non-severe SARS-CoV-2 infection. TCRdb recomputed calls from the 5' RACE reads with MiXCR, one row per CDR3 protein. The table records about 60,000 distinct CDR3 sequences, around 9% of them present only once. Sequencing used whole blood. The receptors here all came from an adult who was a healthcare worker with PCR-confirmed SARS-CoV-2 infection or an uninfected control (not recorded which).

The rearrangement joins TRBV20-1 to TRBJ2-5; TRBD2 might be the D (6 bases). Germline-derived CDR1 and CDR2 are DFQATT and SNEGSKA (reference sequence). The CDR3 is made up of 14 amino acids. The V end lost 6 bases, the J end lost 3 bases, and 17 bases lay between the germline ends. CDR3 DNA: TGCAGTGCCGGACTGACTAGTCTCAAAGAGACCCAGTACTTC. Amino acids: CSAGLTSLKETQYF.

This clonotype has more than one count but fewer than ten. This rearrangement joins TRBV20-1 to TRBJ2-7; 10 bases map to TRBD1. Unmatched junction bases numbered 8, after V lost 4 bases and J lost 5 bases. The CDR3 runs to 14 residues. Germline CDR1 DFQATT, CDR2 SNEGSKA (reference sequence). Written as DNA, the CDR3 is TGCAGTGCTAACCGGGACAGGGGTGACAACGAGCAGTACTTC. Protein product: CSANRDRGDNEQYF.

This clonotype was counted many times. This chain uses TRBV11-3 with TRBJ2-5; possibly TRBD1 or TRBD2 for D (5 bases each). The CDR3 sequence is 15 residues long. Trimming took off 2 bases at V and 3 bases at J, with 13 bases between the two ends. Germline V gene data show CDR1 as SGHNT and CDR2 as YENEEA. CDR3 DNA sequence: TGTGCCAGCAGCTTACACGGGACGGACGAAGAGACCCAGTACTTC. It translates to CASSLHGTDEETQYF.

This clonotype occurred many times. This chain connects TRBV5-4 to TRBJ2-3, with 9 bases lining up with TRBD2. The CDR3 has 16 amino acids. Unmatched junction bases numbered 14, after V lost 5 bases and J lost 7 bases. The V gene's germline CDR1 is SGHNT and CDR2 YYREEE (reference sequence). The CDR3 loop is CASSSPGLASLNTQYF. DNA of the CDR3: TGTGCCAGCAGTTCGCCGGGACTAGCCAGTTTGAATACGCAGTATTTT.

This clonotype showed up just a few times. V is TRBV19 and J is TRBJ2-4; TRBD2 agrees at 10 bases. This CDR3 region has 16 residues. Germline V CDR1 and CDR2: LNHDA, SQIVND (reference sequence). The ends lost 5 bases at V and 9 bases at J; junction bases unmatched: 13. The CDR3 DNA reads as TGTGCCAGTAGTTCGCCACCGGGACTAGCGCTTGCCATTCAGTACTTC. Translated: CASSSPPGLALAIQYF. The full variable domain, its missing parts supplied by reference TRBV19 and TRBJ2-4, is DGGITQSPKYLFRKEGQNVTLSCEQNLNHDAMYWYRQDPGQGLRLIYYSQIVNDFQKGDIAEGYSVSREKKESFPLTVTSAQKNPTAFYLCASSSPPGLALAIQYFGAGTRLSVL.

The CDR3 DNA follows: TGCAGTGCTAGTCCTCTCTCAGAAAGCTCCTATAATTCACCCCTCCACTTT. This codes for CSASPLSESSYNSPLHF. The chain employs TRBV20-1 and TRBJ1-6, with D unresolved. The CDR3 is made up of 17 amino acids. Trimming took off 3 bases at V and 0 bases at J, with 15 bases between the two ends. CDR1 and CDR2 (germline): DFQATT, SNEGSKA (reference sequence).

This clonotype occurred many times. The chain links TRBV21-1 to TRBJ1-6; the table gives TRBD1 as D, unverified against the DNA. TRBV21-1 is assigned pseudogene status. The CDR3 consists of 18 residues. The CDR3 loop is CASSPPWPGGTDNSPLHF. The CDR3 DNA sequence: TGTGCCAGCAGCCCCCCCTGGCCAGGGGGTACCGACAATTCACCCCTCCACTTT.

In this sample, this clonotype turned up many times. The gene calls are TRBV3-1 and TRBJ1-6; 7 bases are a match to TRBD1. Germline CDR1 and CDR2: LGHDT and YNNKEL (reference sequence). The CDR3 totals 17 residues. V gave up 3 bases and J gave up 9 bases; unmatched junction bases: 14. The CDR3 region is CASSHDRDSRLRSPLHF. DNA of the CDR3: TGTGCCAGCAGCCATGACCGGGACAGCCGGCTGCGTTCACCCCTCCACTTT.

This clonotype was observed at least ten times. The V and J genes are TRBV18 and TRBJ1-2, with TRBD1 matching 8 bases. The CDR3 is 17 amino acids. Per the germline V gene, CDR1 is KGHSH and CDR2 is LQKENI. J was trimmed by 0 bases and V by 4 bases; bases with no gene match: 10. CDR3 loop: CASSHQRTGGANYGYTF. Here the CDR3 DNA reads TGTGCCAGCTCACACCAACGAACAGGGGGAGCTAACTATGGCTACACCTTC.

This clonotype was seen repeatedly, ten times or more. The chain is built from TRBV20-1 and TRBJ2-7; TRBD1 is a possible D gene (6 bases). The ends were cut back, 5 bases at V and 5 bases at J, with 22 bases in the middle. There are 15 residues in the CDR3. CDR1 is DFQATT, CDR2 SNEGSKA, per germline (reference sequence). CDR3 residues: CSAPSLRGTPNEQYF. CDR3 coding DNA: TGCAGTGCTCCTTCTCTGAGGGGGACGCCTAACGAGCAGTACTTC.

The chain recombines TRBV12-3 or TRBV12-4 with TRBJ2-7; D is possibly TRBD1 (6 bases). Trimming pared 3 bases from V and 9 bases from J, leaving 15 bases between. CDR3 size: 13 residues. Written as DNA, the CDR3 is TGTGCCAGCAGTTTGACAGGTGGGGGATTGCAGTACTTC. This sequence encodes CASSLTGGGLQYF.

In its sample, this clonotype was seen a few times. The rearrangement uses TRBV6-6 and TRBJ1-4; possibly TRBD1 for D (5 bases). V was cut by 2 bases and J by 7 bases, with 11 bases left in between. Germline V gene sequence: CDR1 MNHNY, CDR2 SVGAGI (reference sequence). The CDR3 covers 14 residues. The DNA of the CDR3 is TGTGCCAGCAGTTACCCGGCTCAGGGTGAAAAACTGTTTTTT. Translating it yields CASSYPAQGEKLFF.

This clonotype was observed many times. V is TRBV12-3 or TRBV12-4 and J is TRBJ2-1; TRBD1 matches 11 bases. The V gene end was trimmed by 5 bases and the J gene end by 9 bases; junction bases not matched to a gene: 9. The CDR3 is 15 residues long. The CDR3 reads CASSPPGQGVSEQFF. The CDR3 DNA is TGTGCCAGCAGTCCCCCGGGACAGGGGGTAAGTGAGCAGTTCTTC.

This clonotype was picked up many times. This sequence joins TRBV6-4 and TRBJ2-3; 10 bases are shared with TRBD2. The CDR3 has 15 residues. J was trimmed by 1 base and V by 2 bases; bases with no gene match: 0. Germline CDR1 is MRHNA and CDR2 is SNTAGT. CDR3 DNA sequence: TGTGCCAGCAGTGACGGGACTAGCGGCACAGATACGCAGTATTTT. It codes for CASSDGTSGTDTQYF.

CDR3 residues: CASRRQYTEAFF. The CDR3 DNA follows: TGTGCCAGCAGACGACAGTACACTGAAGCTTTCTTT. The V call is TRBV7-3, the J call TRBJ1-1; D is perhaps TRBD1 (5 bases). CDR1 is SGHTA and CDR2 is FQGTGA in the germline V gene. V was pared by 6 bases and J by 3 bases, with 8 bases between. The length of the CDR3 is 12 residues.

This clonotype was counted only a few times. This rearrangement joins TRBV7-2 to TRBJ2-1, with D unresolved. Germline V CDR1 and CDR2: SGHTA, FQGNSA. There are 14 residues in the CDR3. V lost 5 bases and J lost 8, with 16 bases in between. Written as DNA, the CDR3 is TGTGCCAGCAGCCATGGAAGCTCCTTCTATGAGCAGTTCTTC. Translation: CASSHGSSFYEQFF.

This clonotype was counted many times. J is TRBJ1-2 and V is TRBV28; D is perhaps TRBD1 (6 bases). This CDR3 is 15 amino acids long. The germline V gene encodes CDR1 MDHEN and CDR2 SYDVKM. V gave up 3 bases and J gave up 9 bases, with 20 bases separating them. CDR3 loop: CASSLGGGGSSSYTF. The CDR3 DNA reads as TGTGCCAGCAGTTTGGGCGGAGGGGGTTCCTCTAGCTACACCTTC.

The table lists this clonotype with a few counts. CDR3 residues: CASSQKRGEQFF. DNA for the CDR3: TGTGCCAGCAGTCAAAAGCGGGGTGAGCAGTTCTTC. J is TRBJ2-1 and V is TRBV11-3; 7 bases fit TRBD2. Germline-derived CDR1 and CDR2 are SGHNT and YENEEA. Germline trimming cut 6 bases from V and 9 bases from J; bases unmatched to any gene: 5. The CDR3 totals 12 residues.

The rearrangement uses TRBV5-6 and TRBJ2-5; 8 bases map to TRBD1. The V gene end was trimmed by 4 bases and the J gene end by 2 bases; junction bases not matched to a gene: 7. CDR1 SGHDT and CDR2 YYEEEE come from the germline V gene. The CDR3 sequence is 15 residues long. CDR3 protein: CASSPGQAPQETQYF. Written as DNA, the CDR3 is TGTGCCAGCAGCCCGGGACAGGCGCCTCAAGAGACCCAGTACTTC. Variable domain in full (rest from reference TRBV5-6 and TRBJ2-5): DAGVTQSPTHLIKTRGQQVTLRCSPKSGHDTVSWYQQALGQGPQFIFQYYEEEERQRGNFPDRFSGHQFPNYSSELNVNALLLGDSALYLCASSPGQAPQETQYFGPGTRLLVL.

This clonotype came up a few times. This CDR3 reads CASCGRSTYNEQFF. Here the CDR3 DNA reads TGTGCCAGTTGCGGGAGGTCGACCTACAATGAGCAGTTCTTC. The chain has TRBV12-3 or TRBV12-4 and TRBJ2-1; TRBD2 matches at 8 bases. The ends lost 9 bases at V and 2 bases at J; junction bases unmatched: 6. The CDR3 totals 14 residues.

This clonotype was recorded at least ten times. The rearrangement links TRBV18 to TRBJ2-2, with TRBD2 matching over 8 bases. Germline CDR1 KGHSH, CDR2 LQKENI. The CDR3 is 16 amino acids. J gave up 4 bases and V 0 bases, and 4 bases lay outside the gene matches. The CDR3 nucleotides read TGTGCCAGCTCACCACCGGGACTAGATCGCACCGGGGAGCTGTTTTTT. Its translation: CASSPPGLDRTGELFF.

V gene TRBV7-6 combines with J gene TRBJ2-5, with 7 positions matching TRBD1. This CDR3 is built from 11 residues. V shed 8 bases and J 3 bases; nucleotides not matched to a gene: 0. Per germline, CDR1 SGHVS and CDR2 FNYEAQ. CDR3 DNA: TGTGCCAGCGGGACAGAAGAGACCCAGTACTTC. Its translation is CASGTEETQYF.

The rearrangement uses TRBV9 and TRBJ2-1, with 7 bases aligning to TRBD2. The V gene end was trimmed by 0 bases and the J gene end by 9 bases; junction bases not matched to a gene: 9. The germline V gene encodes CDR1 SGDLS and CDR2 YYNGEE. This CDR3 region has 15 residues. CDR3 in amino acids: CASSVVSSGLPEQFF. The CDR3 nucleotides read TGTGCCAGCAGCGTAGTGTCTAGCGGTCTTCCTGAGCAGTTCTTC.

This clonotype was observed a handful of times. This chain links TRBV6-5 with TRBJ1-2; a weak D match, TRBD1 (5 bases). Germline CDR1 is MNHEY and CDR2 is SVGAGI. The length of the CDR3 is 16 residues. V lost 2 bases, J lost 4 bases, and 17 bases lay in between. CDR3 DNA: TGTGCCAGCAGTTACAGCACACCCCAGGGTCCCTATGGCTACACCTTC. This encodes CASSYSTPQGPYGYTF.

This clonotype was picked up a small number of times. The chain links TRBV12-3 or TRBV12-4 to TRBJ1-2; TRBD1 might be the D (5 bases). V lost 7 bases and J lost 6, with 9 bases in between. The CDR3 covers 11 residues. The CDR3 loop reads CASNRGDGYTF. The CDR3 nucleotides are TGTGCCAGCAATCGGGGGGATGGCTACACCTTC.

In its sample, this clonotype was seen many times. This chain connects TRBV5-4 to TRBJ2-5; D is unclear. From germline, CDR1 is SGHNT and CDR2 YYREEE (reference sequence). The V end was cut by 5 bases, the J end by 2 bases, with 10 bases between. The CDR3 covers 13 residues. The CDR3 loop is CASSSTAQETQYF. CDR3 coding DNA: TGTGCCAGCAGTTCTACAGCGCAAGAGACCCAGTACTTC.

The V and J genes are TRBV6-2 or TRBV6-3 and TRBJ2-7; D gene uncertain. The CDR3 is 13 amino acids. Trimming cost V 6 bases and J 3 bases, with 12 bases left between them. Germline CDR1 is MNHEY and CDR2 is SVGEGT. CDR3 protein: CASSLRNFYEQYF. The CDR3 DNA reads as TGTGCCAGCAGCCTCAGAAACTTCTACGAGCAGTACTTC.

The CDR3 DNA follows: TGTGCCAGCAGCCAAGCCGGGGTGGTTAATGAGCAGTTCTTC. It translates to CASSQAGVVNEQFF. The chain combines TRBV4-2 with TRBJ2-1; D might be TRBD2 (5 bases). There are 14 residues in the CDR3. Germline V gene lookup returns CDR1 LGHNA and CDR2 YNFKEQ. V lost 1 base and J lost 7, with 11 bases in between.

The CDR3 spells CASSVVSGNTGELFF. CDR3 DNA: TGTGCCAGCAGCGTAGTTAGCGGGAACACCGGGGAGCTGTTTTTT. The chain links TRBV9 to TRBJ2-2, with D possibly being TRBD2 (6 bases). CDR3 length: 15 residues. The V gene's germline CDR1 is SGDLS and CDR2 YYNGEE. V lost 0 bases, J lost 1 base, and 7 bases lay in between.

This chain uses TRBV28 with TRBJ2-2; TRBD1 is a possible D gene (6 bases). V shed 7 bases and J shed 4 bases, with 16 bases lying between them. CDR1 is MDHEN and CDR2 is SYDVKM in the germline V gene. The CDR3 covers 15 residues. The CDR3 is CASTLSGVATGELFF. As DNA, the CDR3 is TGTGCCAGCACCCTCTCAGGGGTGGCCACCGGGGAGCTGTTTTTT. The variable domain in full, with the rest retrieved from reference TRBV28 and TRBJ2-2, is DVKVTQSSRYLVKRTGEKVFLECVQDMDHENMFWYRQDPGLGLRLIYFSYDVKMKEKGDIPEGYSVSREKKERFSLILESASTNQTSMYLCASTLSGVATGELFFGEGSRLTVL.